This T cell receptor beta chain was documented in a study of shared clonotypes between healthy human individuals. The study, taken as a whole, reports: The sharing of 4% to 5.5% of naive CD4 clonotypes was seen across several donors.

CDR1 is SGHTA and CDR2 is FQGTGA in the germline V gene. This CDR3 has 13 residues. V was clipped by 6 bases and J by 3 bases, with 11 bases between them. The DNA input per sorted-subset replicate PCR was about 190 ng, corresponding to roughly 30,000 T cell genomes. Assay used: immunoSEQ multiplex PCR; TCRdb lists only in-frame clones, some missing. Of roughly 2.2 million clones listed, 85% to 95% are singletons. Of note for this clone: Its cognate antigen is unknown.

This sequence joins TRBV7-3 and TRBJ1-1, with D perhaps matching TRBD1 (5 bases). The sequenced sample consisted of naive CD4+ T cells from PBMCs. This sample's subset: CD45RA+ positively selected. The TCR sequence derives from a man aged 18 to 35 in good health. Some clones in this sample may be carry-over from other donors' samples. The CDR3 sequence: CASSPSGDTEAFF. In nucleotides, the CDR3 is TGTGCCAGCAGTCCGTCGGGGGACACTGAAGCTTTCTTT. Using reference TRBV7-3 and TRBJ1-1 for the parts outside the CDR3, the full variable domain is GAGVSQTPSNKVTEKGKYVELRCDPISGHTALYWYRQSLGQGPEFLIYFQGTGAADDSGLPNDRFFAVRPEGSVSTLKIQRTERGDSAVYLCASSPSGDTEAFFGQGTRLTVV.